The next 27 T cell receptor beta chains were all read from a single sample in a study of Graves' ophthalmopathy and Graves' hyperthyroidism (dated by TCRdb to 2017 to 2018). This sample was sequenced with an Illumina HiSeq 2000. For repertoire sequencing, TCR beta CDR3 regions were amplified from RNA transcripts. The first round of RT-PCR was done with HTBI primers and the Qiagen OneStep RT-PCR kit, and was followed by a second round of multiplex PCR, then size selection and purification. TCRdb reanalyzed the raw reads on its own, using fastp at Q25 for trimming and MiXCR for clone calling, and kept in-frame beta chains. Identical CDR3 proteins give one entry, which carries the most common genes and DNA. The sample table contains roughly 480,000 distinct CDR3 sequences; only one count was recorded for approximately 15% of them. Clones ranked in the top ten supply over 8% of the sample. The sequencing input was blood. These receptors were collected from a woman aged 25 to 45 with Graves' ophthalmopathy. Donor details come from another sample of the same person, matched by shared clones.

This clonotype appeared many times. V usage is TRBV30 and J usage is TRBJ1-1; D is possibly TRBD1 (6 bases). Per the germline V gene, CDR1 is GTSNPN and CDR2 is SVGIG (reference sequence). The length of the CDR3 is 14 residues. The V end was cut by 0 bases, the J end by 0 bases, with 8 bases between. The CDR3 sequence: CAWSVGHMNTEAFF. CDR3 DNA: TGTGCCTGGAGTGTGGGACATATGAACACTGAAGCTTTCTTT.

This clonotype was counted at least ten times. The chain links TRBV28 to TRBJ2-7; no firm D call. The CDR3 extends over 14 amino acids. Germline V gene data show CDR1 as MDHEN and CDR2 as SYDVKM. V lost 4 bases to trimming and J lost 0 bases, with 10 bases between them. The CDR3 DNA is TGTGCCAGCAGTTCTCGGTGGCTCTCCTACGAGCAGTACTTC. Translation: CASSSRWLSYEQYF.

As to this clonotype: A much more abundant neighbour one base away suggests this may be a read error. V is TRBV20-1 and J is TRBJ1-1; 8 bases map to TRBD1. The germline CDR1 and CDR2 sequences are DFQATT and SNEGSKA (reference sequence). CDR3 length: 15 amino acids. The CDR3, as DNA: TGCAGTGCTAAGGGCAGGGGGCGTTGGAACACTGAAGCTTTATTT. Its translation is CSAKGRGRWNTEALF.

This clonotype was picked up many times. This chain connects TRBV12-3 or TRBV12-4 to TRBJ1-1; 8 bases line up with TRBD1. J was trimmed by 10 bases and V by 4 bases; bases with no gene match: 5. This CDR3 is 12 amino acids long. CDR3 sequence (DNA): TGTGCCAGCAGTTGGCGGACAGGGAGAGCTTTCTTT. This translates into CASSWRTGRAFF.

In its sample, this clonotype was seen many times. The gene calls are TRBV12-3 or TRBV12-4 and TRBJ1-2; TRBD1 might be the D (5 bases). The CDR3 consists of 14 residues. V gave up 1 base and J gave up 4 bases, with 10 bases separating them. CDR3 nucleotides: TGTGCCAGCAGTTTAGGGGGACTAAGCTATGGCTACACCTTC. It encodes CASSLGGLSYGYTF.

The chain combines TRBV6-1 with TRBJ2-7; TRBD2 aligns across 10 bases. There are 13 residues in the CDR3. J gave up 7 bases and V 9 bases, and 9 bases lay outside the gene matches. Germline values: CDR1 MNHNS, CDR2 SASEGT. The CDR3 nucleotides are TGTGCCAGTAACCTAGCGGGAGCGGGAGAGCAGTACTTC. Translated, it gives CASNLAGAGEQYF.

Worth noting for this clonotype: Compared with germline, one end of the junction differs, possibly owing to a read error. This rearrangement joins TRBV12-3 or TRBV12-4 to TRBJ1-1; D remains ambiguous. This CDR3 has 13 residues. The CDR3 sequence is CASSPTENSEAFF. Written as DNA, the CDR3 is TGTGCCAGCAGCCCGACTGAGAACTCTGAAGCTTTCTTT.

This clonotype was observed many times. The genes are TRBV6-5 and TRBJ2-7; perhaps D is TRBD1 or TRBD2 (5 bases each). Germline CDR1 and CDR2: MNHEY and SVGAGI. There are 16 residues in the CDR3. V dropped 4 bases and J dropped 2 bases, with 18 bases sitting between them. The CDR3 spells CASSSEGFSGTYEQYF. The CDR3 nucleotides read TGTGCCAGCAGTTCTGAGGGGTTCTCGGGAACCTACGAGCAGTACTTC.

This clonotype was found many times. This chain uses TRBV15 with TRBJ1-5; no clear D. This CDR3 has 15 amino acids. Trimming cost V 0 bases and J 5 bases, with 11 bases left between them. In germline, CDR1 is LNHNV, CDR2 YYDKDF (reference sequence). The CDR3 DNA reads as TGTGCCACCAGCAGAGAATGGCAGAGCTATCAGCCCCAGCATTTT. Residues: CATSREWQSYQPQHF.

V usage is TRBV19 and J usage is TRBJ1-1, with D uncertain. Germline V gene sequence: CDR1 LNHDA, CDR2 SQIVND (reference sequence). The ends were cut back, 7 bases at V and 1 base at J, with 10 bases in the middle. CDR3 length: 13 residues. In DNA form, the CDR3 reads TGTGCCAGTACCTCAAGTGGGAACACTGAAGCTTTCTTT. Its protein product is CASTSSGNTEAFF.

This clonotype was counted at least ten times. The chain is built from TRBV5-6 and TRBJ1-5; 7 bases map to TRBD1. Germline values: CDR1 SGHDT, CDR2 YYEEEE. CDR3 length: 14 residues. V gave up 5 bases and J gave up 3 bases; unmatched junction bases: 5. CDR3 amino acids: CASRRTGYNQPQHF. DNA of the CDR3: TGTGCCAGCAGGCGGACAGGCTACAATCAGCCCCAGCATTTT. The variable domain in full, completed from reference TRBV5-6 and TRBJ1-5, reads DAGVTQSPTHLIKTRGQQVTLRCSPKSGHDTVSWYQQALGQGPQFIFQYYEEEERQRGNFPDRFSGHQFPNYSSELNVNALLLGDSALYLCASRRTGYNQPQHFGDGTRLSIL.

The sample holds a few counts of this clonotype. The rearrangement links TRBV3-1 to TRBJ1-1; 11 nucleotides match TRBD1. CDR1 is LGHDT and CDR2 is YNNKEL in the germline V gene (reference sequence). The junction had 5 bases not matched to a gene; V was cut back by 4 bases and J by 1 base. CDR3 length: 16 amino acids. The CDR3 spells CASSPGQGARNTEAFF. For the CDR3, the DNA is TGTGCCAGCAGCCCCGGACAGGGGGCAAGGAACACTGAAGCTTTCTTT.

This clonotype was recorded at least ten times. V gene TRBV11-3 combines with J gene TRBJ2-5; weak D call: TRBD1 (6 bases). Germline lookup yields CDR1 SGHNT and CDR2 YENEEA. The CDR3 totals 15 residues. The V gene lost 5 bases and the J gene lost 5 bases, with 18 bases spanning the gap. The CDR3 here is CASSPRWGLMETQYF. For the CDR3, the DNA is TGTGCCAGCAGCCCGAGATGGGGGCTTATGGAGACCCAGTACTTC.

V gene TRBV6-1 combines with J gene TRBJ2-2; 10 bases are shared with TRBD2. The ends lost 6 bases at V and 4 bases at J; junction bases unmatched: 8. Germline V lookup: CDR1 MNHNS, CDR2 SASEGT. The CDR3 consists of 16 residues. The CDR3 loop reads CASSLSSGRATGELFF. The CDR3 region has the DNA TGTGCCAGCAGCCTTTCAAGCGGGAGGGCCACCGGGGAGCTGTTTTTT.

This clonotype was counted many times. V and J are TRBV6-2 or TRBV6-3 and TRBJ2-5; the match to TRBD1 covers 8 bases. This CDR3 spans 15 amino acids. Germline CDR1 and CDR2: MNHEY and SVGEGT. Trimming took 0 bases from V and 4 from J; bases not matched to a gene: 4. Here the CDR3 DNA reads TGTGCCAGCAGTTACTCAAGGCAGGGGGCAGAGACCCAGTACTTC. Its protein is CASSYSRQGAETQYF.

As concerns this clonotype: Relative to the germline gene, one junction end is altered; a read error may explain this. This chain joins TRBV12-5 and TRBJ1-1, with D uncertain. Germline CDR1 and CDR2: LGHNT and FRNRAP. The CDR3 covers 15 residues. CDR3 DNA: TGTGCTAGTGGCTTGGACCCCCCTAGGGACACTGAAGCTTTCTTT. Protein product: CASGLDPPRDTEAFF.

About this clonotype itself: A much larger clone lies a single base off, so this may be a read error. This sequence joins TRBV2 and TRBJ1-5; D is uncertain. Germline V CDR1 and CDR2: SNHLY, FYNNEI. The CDR3 length is 12 residues. CDR3 in amino acids: CTSSEDLGPQHF. DNA for the CDR3: TGTACCAGCAGTGAGGACCTCGGGCCCCAGCATTTT.

At least ten counts were recorded for this clonotype. The chain is built from TRBV19 and TRBJ1-1, with D uncertain. Germline loops: CDR1 LNHDA, CDR2 SQIVND (reference sequence). Between the trimmed V and J ends, which lost 3 bases and 1 base, there was a span of 12 bases. The CDR3 consists of 15 residues. This CDR3 is CASSMEAGRNTEAFF. DNA for the CDR3: TGTGCCAGTAGTATGGAAGCAGGCCGGAACACTGAAGCTTTCTTT.

This clonotype was observed a handful of times. The chain uses TRBV18 and TRBJ1-3; D remains unclear. Germline-derived CDR1 and CDR2 are KGHSH and LQKENI. V gave up 2 bases and J gave up 0 bases, with 8 bases separating them. This CDR3 spans 15 amino acids. CDR3 DNA: TGTGCCAGCTCACCAACGTCGAGCTCTGGAAACACCATATATTTT. It translates to CASSPTSSSGNTIYF.

Ten or more counts support this clonotype. The chain combines TRBV20-1 with TRBJ1-5; TRBD1 agrees at 7 bases. Trimming at V came to 0 bases and at J to 4 bases, leaving 3 bases not matched to a gene. CDR3 length equals 14 residues. CDR1 is DFQATT and CDR2 is SNEGSKA in the germline V gene (reference sequence). CDR3 sequence: CSARDGQENQPQHF. DNA for the CDR3: TGCAGTGCTAGAGATGGACAGGAGAATCAGCCCCAGCATTTT.

This sequence joins TRBV13 and TRBJ2-7; 11 bases are a match to TRBD1. V was clipped by 5 bases and J by 1 base; unmatched bases: 7. The CDR3 is made up of 16 amino acids. Germline V gene lookup returns CDR1 PRHDT and CDR2 FYEKMQ (reference sequence). The CDR3 loop reads CASSRPGTGGSYEQYF. The CDR3 DNA reads as TGTGCCAGCAGCCGTCCCGGGACAGGGGGTTCCTACGAGCAGTACTTC.

In its sample, this clonotype was seen many times. The V and J genes are TRBV28 and TRBJ2-7; D is possibly TRBD2 (6 bases). Trimming removed 6 bases at V and 3 bases at J, with 18 bases between. The CDR3 sequence is 15 residues long. Germline V gene data show CDR1 as MDHEN and CDR2 as SYDVKM. The CDR3 region is CASSSAGQAIYEQYF. As DNA, the CDR3 is TGTGCCAGCAGCTCAGCGGGCCAGGCGATCTACGAGCAGTACTTC.

On this clonotype: One base away lies a much larger clone, so this may be a sequencing read error. Lacking the conserved final phenylalanine or tryptophan, this CDR3 likely reflects a read error. Because the CDR3's place on the DNA is in doubt, the DNA is left out and the CDR3 is given as listed by TCRdb. The V call is TRBV29-1, the J call TRBJ1-2; the table names TRBD1, a call not compared with the DNA. The CDR3 totals 10 residues, both ends included. Germline-derived CDR1 and CDR2 are SQVTM and ANQGSEA. This CDR3 is CSVEEGGRSL.

In its sample, this clonotype was seen many times. V gene TRBV30 combines with J gene TRBJ1-5; TRBD1 might be the D (6 bases). Per germline, CDR1 GTSNPN and CDR2 SVGIG (reference sequence). Trimming stripped 2 bases from V and 7 bases from J, with 18 bases between. The CDR3 is 15 residues long. The CDR3 nucleotides read TGTGCCTGGAGTTGGGGGGGCCATACAGAGCAGCCCCAGCATTTT. It specifies CAWSWGGHTEQPQHF.

This clonotype has more than one count but fewer than ten. The rearrangement links TRBV18 to TRBJ1-2; 9 nucleotides line up with TRBD1. V was clipped by 6 bases and J by 2 bases; unmatched bases: 16. The CDR3 is 18 amino acids. The germline gives CDR1 KGHSH, CDR2 LQKENI. CDR3 sequence (DNA): TGTGCCAGCTCTCACAACCCGGGACAGGGTTTACGCAACTATGGCTACACCTTC. As protein: CASSHNPGQGLRNYGYTF.

This sequence joins TRBV28 and TRBJ2-7; D call uncertain. With 6 bases removed from V and 4 bases from J, the gap between germline ends came to 10 bases. The germline gives CDR1 MDHEN, CDR2 SYDVKM. CDR3 length equals 12 residues. The CDR3 is CASSNWVYEQYF. The CDR3 DNA sequence: TGTGCCAGCAGCAATTGGGTTTACGAGCAGTACTTC.

This clonotype occurred many times. This rearrangement joins TRBV5-5 to TRBJ1-1; D is ambiguous. With 2 bases removed from V and 1 base from J, the gap between germline ends came to 15 bases. Germline lookup yields CDR1 SGHKS and CDR2 YYEKEE (reference sequence). There are 16 residues in the CDR3. In DNA form, the CDR3 reads TGTGCCAGCAGCTTCGACGTTATGATGGGGAACACTGAAGCTTTCTTT. It encodes CASSFDVMMGNTEAFF.